The 20 T cell receptor beta chains listed next were all sequenced from one sample in a study of control samples from healthy donors and cancer patients. The assay was immunoSEQ multiplex PCR, and TCRdb's table has in-frame clones only and misses some. The sample contains 70,000 or so clones, around 92% of which appear only once. Sequenced: PBMCs. Receptor source: a man aged 55 to 70 with lung cancer.

The CDR3 DNA reads TGTGCCAGCAGCTCCCGGGCCAACCCCTACAATGAGCAGTTCTTC. Translation gives CASSSRANPYNEQFF. V gene TRBV7-2 combines with J gene TRBJ2-1; D remains unclear. Trimming cost V 4 bases and J 2 bases, with 12 bases left between them. CDR1 SGHTA and CDR2 FQGNSA come from the germline V gene. The CDR3 is 15 amino acids.

This rearrangement joins TRBV9 to TRBJ1-3; 9 bases are shared with TRBD1. The trim removed 4 bases at V and 8 bases at J, leaving 7 bases unmatched. The CDR3 extends over 14 amino acids. Germline lookup yields CDR1 SGDLS and CDR2 YYNGEE. For the CDR3, the DNA is TGTGCCAGCAGCCCAATACAGGGGGCTGACACCATATATTTT. Its translation is CASSPIQGADTIYF.

This chain uses TRBV7-2 with TRBJ1-4; D is ambiguous. The CDR3 is 15 residues long. The germline CDR1 and CDR2 sequences are SGHTA and FQGNSA. Trimming took off 5 bases at V and 4 bases at J, with 14 bases between the two ends. This CDR3 reads CASSPQQLFNEKLFF. Written as DNA, the CDR3 is TGTGCCAGCAGCCCCCAACAGTTGTTTAATGAAAAACTGTTTTTT. Full variable domain (missing parts from reference TRBV7-2 and TRBJ1-4): GAGVSQSPSNKVTEKGKDVELRCDPISGHTALYWYRQSLGQGLEFLIYFQGNSAPDKSGLPSDRFSAERTGGSVSTLTIQRTQQEDSAVYLCASSPQQLFNEKLFFGSGTQLSVL.

The CDR3 is CASSLDNQPQHF. The CDR3 DNA reads as TGTGCCAGCAGCTTAGACAATCAGCCCCAGCATTTT. V gene TRBV7-2 combines with J gene TRBJ1-5; D is unclear. Trimming pared 1 base from V and 3 bases from J, leaving 1 base between. Germline CDR1 is SGHTA and CDR2 is FQGNSA. CDR3 length: 12 amino acids.

The genes are TRBV3-1 (or the pseudogene TRBV3-2) and TRBJ1-1, with D uncertain. Germline loops: CDR1 LGHDT, CDR2 YNNKEL (reference sequence). Trimming removed 2 bases from V and 6 bases from J, with 7 bases in between. CDR3 length equals 12 residues. CDR3 sequence reads: CASSQLTAEAFF. In nucleotides, the CDR3 is TGTGCCAGCAGCCAATTAACGGCTGAAGCTTTCTTT.

The chain links TRBV5-1 to TRBJ2-7; 9 bases align to TRBD1. Germline lookup yields CDR1 SGHRS and CDR2 YFSETQ. This CDR3 has 14 amino acids. Trimming at V came to 4 bases and at J to 5 bases, leaving 7 bases not matched to a gene. The CDR3 spells CASSVQGARDEQYF. CDR3 bases: TGCGCCAGCAGCGTACAGGGGGCTCGGGACGAGCAGTACTTC.

V and J are TRBV7-8 and TRBJ1-1, with a weak D call TRBD1 (5 bases). Trimming removed 7 bases at V and 1 base at J, with 13 bases between. The germline V gene has CDR1 SGHVS and CDR2 FQNEAQ. This CDR3 is 14 amino acids long. The CDR3 nucleotides are TGTGCCAGCACTTGGTATAGGGGGAACACTGAAGCTTTCTTT. The encoded protein is CASTWYRGNTEAFF.

V and J are TRBV30 and TRBJ1-6; 9 positions agree with TRBD1. V dropped 8 bases and J dropped 7; count of bases not matched to a gene: 15. CDR3 length: 16 amino acids. The germline gives CDR1 GTSNPN, CDR2 SVGIG (reference sequence). The CDR3 region is CAGRIRGQGFNSPLHF. The CDR3 coding sequence is TGTGCCGGGCGAATCCGGGGACAGGGTTTCAATTCACCCCTCCACTTT.

The chain links TRBV19 to TRBJ1-6; a possible D gene is TRBD1 (5 bases). Trimming removed 3 bases at V and 5 bases at J, with 17 bases between. Germline CDR1 is LNHDA and CDR2 is SQIVND (reference sequence). The CDR3 totals 17 residues. The CDR3 sequence: CASSISGRQRNNSPLHF. DNA of the CDR3: TGTGCCAGTAGTATTTCAGGACGACAGAGAAATAATTCACCCCTCCACTTT.

The DNA of the CDR3 is TGTGCCAGCAGCCAAGATGTAGGACAGGGGGGTGAAAAACTGTTTTTT. Its translation: CASSQDVGQGGEKLFF. The J gene is TRBJ1-4, the V gene TRBV3-1 (or the pseudogene TRBV3-2); TRBD1 matches 10 bases. The ends lost 0 bases at V and 7 bases at J; junction bases unmatched: 5. CDR1 is LGHDT, CDR2 YNNKEL, per germline (reference sequence). The CDR3 sequence is 16 residues long.

The chain carries TRBV3-1 (or the pseudogene TRBV3-2) and TRBJ1-2, with D unresolved. CDR3 length: 13 residues. Looked up from germline, CDR1 is LGHDT and CDR2 is YNNKEL (reference sequence). Trimming cost V 0 bases and J 10 bases, with 12 bases left between them. The CDR3 DNA reads as TGTGCCAGCAGCCAAGACCCCAGTCGATTCTACACCTTC. This translates into CASSQDPSRFYTF.

The gene calls are TRBV13 and TRBJ1-2; 8 bases agree with TRBD1. V lost 5 bases, J lost 8 bases, and 10 bases stayed unmatched. This CDR3 is built from 14 residues. The germline V gene has CDR1 PRHDT and CDR2 FYEKMQ (reference sequence). In nucleotides, the CDR3 is TGTGCCAGCAGCGACCCGACAGGGGCACGAGGCTACACCTTC. Encoded protein: CASSDPTGARGYTF.

The rearrangement joins TRBV3-1 (or the pseudogene TRBV3-2) to TRBJ2-3; 14 bases are shared with TRBD2. Germline lookup yields CDR1 LGHDT and CDR2 YNNKEL (reference sequence). Germline trimming cut 2 bases from V and 1 base from J; bases unmatched to any gene: 8. CDR3 length: 19 residues. The DNA of the CDR3 is TGTGCCAGCAGCCAAAGAGGGACTAGCGGGGGACGAGGCACAGATACGCAGTATTTT. This encodes CASSQRGTSGGRGTDTQYF.

This chain joins TRBV6-5 and TRBJ1-5; 7 bases align to TRBD1. Germline V gene lookup returns CDR1 MNHEY and CDR2 SVGAGI. The CDR3 contains 12 residues. V lost 6 bases to trimming and J lost 7 bases; unmatched junction nucleotides: 3. CDR3 sequence: CASRTGEQPQHF. CDR3 DNA: TGTGCCAGCAGAACAGGGGAGCAGCCCCAGCATTTT.

The rearrangement links TRBV12-5 to TRBJ1-1; D gene unclear. Germline V gene lookup returns CDR1 LGHNT and CDR2 FRNRAP. With 5 bases removed from V and 1 base from J, the gap between germline ends came to 8 bases. The CDR3 has 13 residues. The CDR3 sequence is CASGDNGNTEAFF. In DNA, the CDR3 is TGTGCTAGTGGTGATAATGGGAACACTGAAGCTTTCTTT.

The CDR3 protein is CASSLDWTGLSYEQYF. CDR3 bases: TGTGCCAGCAGCTTAGACTGGACAGGCCTCTCCTACGAGCAGTACTTC. The chain links TRBV7-9 to TRBJ2-7, with TRBD1 matching over 7 bases. This CDR3 contains 16 residues. CDR1 is SEHNR, CDR2 FQNEAQ, per germline (reference sequence). After removal of 1 base from V and 0 bases from J, the junction contained 6 bases not matched to a gene. Supplemented by reference TRBV7-9 and TRBJ2-7, the full variable domain reads DTGVSQNPRHKITKRGQNVTFRCDPISEHNRLYWYRQTLGQGPEFLTYFQNEAQLEKSRLLSDRFSAERPKGSFSTLEIQRTEQGDSAMYLCASSLDWTGLSYEQYFGPGTRLTVT.

The chain carries TRBV18 and TRBJ2-1, with D perhaps given as TRBD1 or TRBD2 (5 bases each). Germline V lookup: CDR1 KGHSH, CDR2 LQKENI. Trimming shortened V by 3 bases and J by 5 bases, and 11 bases separated the two germline ends. The CDR3 has 14 residues. CDR3 DNA: TGTGCCAGCTCACCCAGGGACCGAGACAATGAGCAGTTCTTC. It codes for CASSPRDRDNEQFF.

The chain couples TRBV18 to TRBJ2-3; D is unresolved. The V gene lost 4 bases and the J gene lost 2 bases, with 4 bases spanning the gap. CDR1 KGHSH and CDR2 LQKENI come from the germline V gene. This CDR3 spans 12 amino acids. CDR3 nucleotides: TGTGCCAGCTCACTCTACACAGATACGCAGTATTTT. This encodes CASSLYTDTQYF. Using reference TRBV18 and TRBJ2-3 for the parts outside the CDR3, the full variable domain is NAGVMQNPRHLVRRRGQEARLRCSPMKGHSHVYWYRQLPEEGLKFMVYLQKENIIDESGMPKERFSAEFPKEGPSILRIQQVVRGDSAAYFCASSLYTDTQYFGPGTRLTVL.

This clone was seen only once. This chain links TRBV5-5 with TRBJ1-1; maybe TRBD1 (6 bases). The CDR3 extends over 13 amino acids. Germline CDR1 and CDR2: SGHKS and YYEKEE (reference sequence). Trimming removed 1 base from V and 3 bases from J, with 7 bases in between. The DNA of the CDR3 is TGTGCCAGCAGCTTGTCAGGGGACACTGAAGCTTTCTTT. It specifies CASSLSGDTEAFF.

The chain joins TRBV5-1 to TRBJ1-2; the D gene is possibly TRBD1 (6 bases). Germline V CDR1 and CDR2: SGHRS, YFSETQ. The CDR3 loop spans 14 amino acids. Trimming cost V 7 bases and J 3 bases, with 16 bases left between them. The CDR3 protein is CASREGGGDYGYTF. Written as DNA, the CDR3 is TGCGCCAGCCGCGAAGGGGGGGGCGACTATGGCTACACCTTC.